The clone carrying this T cell receptor beta chain was counted once. Profiled with immunoSEQ multiplex PCR; TCRdb holds only in-frame clones, not every one. The top ten clones hold 4.5% to 5.5% of a sample with 120,000 or so clones, around 75% of them seen once. This specimen belongs to a study of radiotherapy plus CTLA-4 blockade in lung cancer. The origin of this receptor is a human donor with non-small cell lung cancer who had a partial response to radiotherapy plus ipilimumab. This specimen consisted of peripheral blood, obtained from a patient treated with radiotherapy plus ipilimumab.

The DNA of the CDR3 is TGTGCCAGCAGCTTTTCGGGACAGGGGACAAGGGGGTTCTACGAGCAGTACTTC. Translating gives CASSFSGQGTRGFYEQYF. V gene TRBV28 combines with J gene TRBJ2-7, with 10 bases that match TRBD1. The V gene end was trimmed by 6 bases and the J gene end by 3 bases; junction bases not matched to a gene: 17. The V gene's germline CDR1 is MDHEN and CDR2 SYDVKM. This CDR3 has 18 amino acids.